Listed below are T cell receptor beta chains from one sample, sequenced in a study of blood T cell repertoires in COVID-19. This table comes from immunoSEQ multiplex PCR, and its TCRdb copy is limited to in-frame clones, with some not included. The table has approximately 350,000 clones, about 89% seen once. Sequencing was carried out using peripheral blood. All receptors come from a woman aged 45-60 years with COVID-19, enrolled during active disease. Both conserved end residues are part of each CDR3. A D gene is named only where the DNA matches it firmly. Rows give clone size only sometimes, using once, few, many, or a class for an expanded clone.

TRBV12-3/TRBV12-4	-	TRBJ1-2	TRBD1	TGTGCCACCGGACAGGGGGATGGCTACACCTTC	CATGQGDGYTF
TRBV5-5	-	TRBJ1-4	-	TGTGCCAGCAGCGGGAGGGGTGCAATCGAAAAACTGTTTTTT	CASSGRGAIEKLFF
TRBV19	-	TRBJ2-3	-	TGTGCCAGTAGTATAGGCGTCCAAGATACGCAGTATTTT	CASSIGVQDTQYF
TRBV7-3	-	TRBJ2-2	-	TGTGCCAGCAGCTTAGAGGGTTCCGGGGAGCTGTTTTTT	CASSLEGSGELFF
TRBV4-3	few	TRBJ2-5	TRBD2	TGCGCCAGCAGCCAAGATTTAGGACTAGCGGCCTTCCAAGAGACCCAGTACTTC	CASSQDLGLAAFQETQYF
TRBV4-2	-	TRBJ1-3	TRBD1	TGTGCCAGCAGCCATGACCCGGGACAGGGTGGCACCATATATTTT	CASSHDPGQGGTIYF
TRBV7-3	-	TRBJ1-1	-	TGTGCCAGCAGCCTCATGCGGACACCGAACACTGAAGCTTTCTTT	CASSLMRTPNTEAFF
TRBV18	-	TRBJ2-7	TRBD1	TGTGCCAGCTCACAACCGGGACAGGGGGCTTACGAGCAGTACTTC	CASSQPGQGAYEQYF
TRBV4-3	-	TRBJ2-5	-	TGCGCCAGCAGCCCAGGCCGGAATCAAGAGACCCAGTACTTC	CASSPGRNQETQYF
TRBV19	-	TRBJ1-3	-	TGTGCCAGTAGTTCTGCGGATAACACCATATATTTT	CASSSADNTIYF
TRBV24-1	few	TRBJ1-2	TRBD1	TGTGCCACCAGCCCCAAGGGGGCGGTCGTTGGCTACACCTTC	CATSPKGAVVGYTF
TRBV19	-	TRBJ1-2	TRBD1	TGTGCCAGTAGCGGTCCCTCCACAGGGGCGGACTATGGCTACACCTTC	CASSGPSTGADYGYTF
TRBV27	-	TRBJ2-5	-	TGTGCCAGCAGGCTTACAGCTGCCAAAGAGACCCAGTACTTC	CASRLTAAKETQYF
TRBV7-3	-	TRBJ2-1	-	TGTGCCAGCAGCTTAAGAGGCGGTTCCTACAATGAGCAGTTCTTC	CASSLRGGSYNEQFF
TRBV6-5	-	TRBJ1-1	-	TGTGCCAGCAGTTACGGGGGGGCGGCCACTGAAGCTTTCTTT	CASSYGGAATEAFF
TRBV7-2	-	TRBJ2-1	TRBD2	TGTGCCAGCAGCTTTCTAGCGGGAGGAGGGAATGAGCAGTTCTTC	CASSFLAGGGNEQFF
TRBV11-3	-	TRBJ2-7	TRBD2	TGTGCCAGCAGCTTCCGGGGGGGGGAGCAGTACTTC	CASSFRGGEQYF
TRBV7-8	once	TRBJ2-1	-	TGTGCCAGCAGCTTAGGTTCAGCGCGTGAGCAGTTCTTC	CASSLGSAREQFF